This T cell receptor beta chain was sequenced for a study of Graves' ophthalmopathy and Graves' hyperthyroidism. The CDR3 has 13 residues. CDR1 and CDR2 (germline): SNHLY, FYNNEI. V was clipped by 11 bases and J by 5 bases; unmatched bases: 10. Points from the study as a whole: Most expanded clonotypes in thyroid above 0.001 frequency also showed up in blood.

This clonotype was seen repeatedly, ten times or more. As yet, its antigen is unknown. RNA transcripts provided the template for amplifying TCR beta CDR3 regions. First-round RT-PCR used HTBI primers; second-round multiplex PCR followed. TCRdb re-called the multiplex PCR reads with MiXCR, one entry per CDR3 protein. Counted here are 150,000 or so distinct CDR3 sequences, roughly 37% occurring once; the ten biggest clones make up about 5.8%. Other autoimmune diseases, uncontrolled infections, pregnancy or lactation excluded patients from enrollment. The sample consisted of peripheral blood. The clonotype comes from a woman between 35 and 50 years old with Graves' ophthalmopathy. The chain is built from TRBV2 and TRBJ2-5, with 8 bases matching TRBD1. The CDR3 region has the DNA TGTGCCGGGACAGGACAGCCGGGGGAGACCCAGTACTTC. Its translation: CAGTGQPGETQYF.